This record covers a single T cell receptor beta chain. 60 Vbeta and 13 Jbeta primers were used in PCR. Here immunoSEQ multiplex PCR was the method, and the copy in TCRdb shows in-frame clones only, minus some. The table shows roughly 190,000 clones, with approximately 79% occurring only once. Unrecorded immune exposure was likely among donors, who were nominally healthy when sampled. Germline-derived CDR1 and CDR2 are MGHRA and YSYEKL. CDR3 length: 19 amino acids. Germline trimming cut 2 bases from V and 0 bases from J; bases unmatched to any gene: 10. This sample stems from a study of cytomegalovirus exposure and HLA in healthy donors. Study in general: Around 200 million T cells yielded 90 million to 130 million unique TCR beta sequences, as an earlier analysis found.

The sequenced material came from PBMCs. The chain couples TRBV4-1 to TRBJ1-2; TRBD1 matches 12 bases. The sequence was obtained from a girl aged 5-17 years in good health and CMV-seropositive. CDR3 amino acids: CASSQTMGQGASPNYGYTF. CDR3 nucleotides: TGCGCCAGCAGCCAAACCATGGGACAGGGGGCGTCACCTAACTATGGCTACACCTTC.